These 26 T cell receptor beta chains were sequenced from one sample in a study of shared clonotypes between healthy human individuals. Clones were sequenced by immunoSEQ multiplex PCR, and TCRdb holds only the in-frame ones, with some missing. Here the sample spans over 1.4 million clones, around 97% being singletons. The sample consisted of naive CD4+ T cells sorted from blood. Described subset: CD45RA+ positively selected. The receptors here all came from a man aged 25-45 years in good health.

A note on this clone: A junction end diverges from the germline sequence, so it may reflect a read error. V and J are TRBV6-1 and TRBJ1-1; D not resolved. This CDR3 is built from 14 residues. CDR1 and CDR2 from the germline V gene are MNHNS and SASEGT. The CDR3 protein is CQSAVSATLTEAFF. As DNA, the CDR3 is TGCCAATCAGCGGTATCAGCAACTCTCACTGAAGCTTTCTTT.

Notes on this clone: Different DNA sequences within this sample yield the same CDR3. The chain uses TRBV10-3 and TRBJ2-7; D is unclear. The CDR3 contains 13 residues. V lost 0 bases and J lost 0, with 3 bases in between. Germline V gene lookup returns CDR1 ENHRY and CDR2 SYGVKD. CDR3 nucleotide sequence: TGTGCCATCAGTGAGTCATCCTCCTACGAGCAGTACTTC. Translation gives CAISESSSYEQYF.

This chain connects TRBV7-2 to TRBJ2-1; 9 bases agree with TRBD2. Per germline, CDR1 SGHTA and CDR2 FQGNSA. The CDR3 consists of 16 residues. J lost 9 bases, V lost 5 bases, and 14 bases had no gene match. CDR3 DNA sequence: TGTGCCAGCAGCAAATCCGGGACTAGCCCTCAGGGTGAGCAGTTCTTC. It encodes CASSKSGTSPQGEQFF.

The V call is TRBV7-6, the J call TRBJ2-1; D might be TRBD1 or TRBD2, each matching 5 bases. This CDR3 region has 15 residues. Deletions cut 5 bases from V and 5 bases from J, with 16 bases between. Germline V gives CDR1 SGHVS, CDR2 FNYEAQ. CDR3 nucleotides: TGTGCCAGCAGCAGCCGGGACCGTGGGGACAATGAGCAGTTCTTC. It yields the protein CASSSRDRGDNEQFF.

The rearrangement uses TRBV7-9 and TRBJ1-2, with D possibly TRBD1 on 6 matching bases. This CDR3 is built from 15 residues. Trimming removed 3 bases at V and 6 bases at J, with 17 bases between. The V gene's germline CDR1 is SEHNR and CDR2 FQNEAQ (reference sequence). The CDR3 sequence is CASSFSAGVTDGYTF. The CDR3 DNA follows: TGTGCCAGCAGCTTTAGCGCAGGGGTGACGGATGGCTACACCTTC.

The chain combines TRBV29-1 with TRBJ2-5; D uncertain. Germline CDR1 reads SQVTM; CDR2 reads ANQGSEA. CDR3 length: 10 residues. V lost 6 bases to trimming and J lost 3 bases, with 5 bases between them. CDR3 sequence: CSVHKETQYF. The CDR3 DNA is TGCAGCGTCCACAAAGAGACCCAGTACTTC.

This chain links TRBV30 with TRBJ1-2, with TRBD1 as a possible D gene (6 bases). The CDR3 length is 12 residues. The V end lost 3 bases, the J end lost 2 bases, and 7 bases lay between the germline ends. Germline loops: CDR1 GTSNPN, CDR2 SVGIG (reference sequence). The CDR3 sequence is CAWRGGNYGYTF. The CDR3 nucleotides are TGTGCCTGGAGAGGGGGAAACTATGGCTACACCTTC.

This rearrangement joins TRBV7-4 to TRBJ2-7; D unresolved. Deletions cut 4 bases from V and 2 bases from J, with 6 bases between. From germline, CDR1 is SGHVT and CDR2 SQSDAQ. This CDR3 comprises 12 residues. The CDR3 DNA reads as TGTGCCAGCAGCTCTCCGCCCTACGAGCAGTACTTC. The encoded protein is CASSSPPYEQYF.

V and J are TRBV5-5 and TRBJ2-1; D gene uncertain. Germline V gives CDR1 SGHKS, CDR2 YYEKEE (reference sequence). The CDR3 covers 15 residues. Trimming shortened V by 0 bases and J by 0 bases, and 7 bases separated the two germline ends. The CDR3, as DNA: TGTGCCAGCAGCTTGGCAGTGGACTCCTACAATGAGCAGTTCTTC. This gives the protein CASSLAVDSYNEQFF.

This clone was detected only once. The chain combines TRBV28 with TRBJ2-7, with D perhaps TRBD1 (6 bases). Trimming took 6 bases from V and 5 from J, leaving 11 bases between them. The CDR3 is made up of 12 amino acids. Germline values: CDR1 MDHEN, CDR2 SYDVKM. CDR3 coding DNA: TGTGCCAGCAGAATCCGGGACAACGAGCAGTACTTC. Residues: CASRIRDNEQYF. The whole variable domain, filled in from reference TRBV28 and TRBJ2-7, reads DVKVTQSSRYLVKRTGEKVFLECVQDMDHENMFWYRQDPGLGLRLIYFSYDVKMKEKGDIPEGYSVSREKKERFSLILESASTNQTSMYLCASRIRDNEQYFGPGTRLTVT.

The rearrangement joins TRBV28 to TRBJ1-2; D is undetermined. CDR3 size: 14 residues. The germline CDR1 and CDR2 sequences are MDHEN and SYDVKM. V was shortened by 6 bases and J by 2 bases, with 13 bases between the two germline ends. The CDR3 nucleotides are TGTGCCAGCAGCGTAAGGACGGACAACTATGGCTACACCTTC. Translating it yields CASSVRTDNYGYTF.

The chain employs TRBV7-9 and TRBJ2-7, with TRBD2 as a possible D gene (7 bases). Trimming removed 3 bases at V and 6 bases at J, with 18 bases between. This CDR3 is built from 15 residues. Germline-derived CDR1 and CDR2 are SEHNR and FQNEAQ (reference sequence). The CDR3 DNA reads TGTGCCAGCAGCTTCCAGCGGGATAAGGGGGGCGAGCAGTACTTC. Its translation: CASSFQRDKGGEQYF.

Worth noting for this clone: At the DNA level, this CDR3 is encoded by other sequences in the same sample as well. The rearrangement joins TRBV11-3 to TRBJ2-7; the match to TRBD1 covers 8 bases. There are 13 residues in the CDR3. The germline CDR1 and CDR2 sequences are SGHNT and YENEEA. Trimming at V came to 5 bases and at J to 5 bases, leaving 5 bases not matched to a gene. Written as DNA, the CDR3 is TGTGCCAGCAGCCAGGACAGGGCCAACGAGCAGTACTTC. Translated: CASSQDRANEQYF.

About this clone: The same CDR3 can be traced to other DNA sequences in this sample. The chain combines TRBV4-3 with TRBJ2-7, with D hard to call. CDR1 LGHNA and CDR2 YSLEER come from the germline V gene. Trimming cost V 0 bases and J 3 bases, with 9 bases left between them. The CDR3 has 14 amino acids. CDR3 protein: CASSQEGRSYEQYF. The DNA of the CDR3 is TGCGCCAGCAGCCAAGAGGGCAGAAGCTACGAGCAGTACTTC.

For this clone: This sample also contains other DNA sequences that code for the same CDR3. J is TRBJ2-2 and V is TRBV18, with 14 nucleotides matching TRBD2. The CDR3 runs 18 residues. J gave up 4 bases and V 0 bases, and 4 bases lay outside the gene matches. CDR1 and CDR2 (germline): KGHSH, LQKENI. CDR3 bases: TGTGCCAGCTCACCACCGGGACTAGCGGGAGTCGGCACCGGGGAGCTGTTTTTT. Protein sequence: CASSPPGLAGVGTGELFF.

The CDR3 DNA sequence: TGTGCCTGGAAACCCGGACAGGGCTACACCGGGGAGCTGTTTTTT. It encodes CAWKPGQGYTGELFF. The chain joins TRBV30 to TRBJ2-2; TRBD1 aligns across 8 bases. This CDR3 is 15 amino acids long. Germline values: CDR1 GTSNPN, CDR2 SVGIG (reference sequence). The V segment lost 4 bases and the J segment 3 bases; nucleotides outside the gene matches: 7.

The V and J genes are TRBV2 and TRBJ2-2; 11 bases align to TRBD1. Germline values: CDR1 SNHLY, CDR2 FYNNEI. V lost 9 bases to trimming and J lost 5 bases; unmatched junction nucleotides: 2. This CDR3 is built from 13 residues. The CDR3 loop is CARGTGGTGELFF. The CDR3 DNA is TGTGCCAGAGGGACAGGGGGAACCGGGGAGCTGTTTTTT.

The V call is TRBV2, the J call TRBJ2-5, with 10 bases fitting TRBD2. V trimming: 3 bases; J trimming: 2 bases; junction bases outside the gene matches: 3. Looked up from germline, CDR1 is SNHLY and CDR2 is FYNNEI. This CDR3 region has 15 residues. The chain's CDR3 is CASSDGSGRQETQYF. The CDR3 bases are TGTGCCAGCAGTGACGGTAGCGGGAGGCAAGAGACCCAGTACTTC.

The chain employs TRBV29-1 and TRBJ2-3, with 7 bases lining up with TRBD2. The CDR3 runs to 15 residues. Germline V gives CDR1 SQVTM, CDR2 ANQGSEA. The ends lost 8 bases at V and 1 base at J; junction bases unmatched: 12. The CDR3 DNA reads TGCAGCAGCGTGGGACGCGGGGGTGGCACAGATACGCAGTATTTT. Translating gives CSSVGRGGGTDTQYF.

The genes are TRBV2 and TRBJ2-1; 11 bases line up with TRBD2. The ends lost 6 bases at V and 9 bases at J; junction bases unmatched: 7. The CDR3 contains 14 residues. CDR1 and CDR2 from the germline V gene are SNHLY and FYNNEI. This CDR3 reads CASRRLAGLFEQFF. In DNA form, the CDR3 reads TGTGCCAGCAGGAGACTAGCGGGATTGTTTGAGCAGTTCTTC.

V and J are TRBV6-1 and TRBJ2-7; the D is unclear. Germline CDR1 MNHNS, CDR2 SASEGT. The V end lost 4 bases, the J end lost 2 bases, and 12 bases lay between the germline ends. The CDR3 contains 14 residues. The CDR3 DNA reads TGTGCCAGCAGTGTGGCAGGAACCACCTACGAGCAGTACTTC. Translated: CASSVAGTTYEQYF.

This chain connects TRBV10-3 to TRBJ2-6; D gene ambiguous. The CDR3 totals 17 residues. Germline CDR1 ENHRY, CDR2 SYGVKD. V was trimmed by 1 base and J by 0 bases, leaving 10 bases between them. The CDR3 region is CAISEWSENSGANVLTF. The CDR3 DNA is TGTGCCATCAGTGAGTGGTCTGAAAACTCTGGGGCCAACGTCCTGACTTTC.

J is TRBJ1-4 and V is TRBV5-4; 8 bases are shared with TRBD1. Trimming removed 4 bases from V and 7 bases from J; junction bases left unmatched: 3. The germline CDR1 and CDR2 sequences are SGHNT and YYREEE (reference sequence). This CDR3 region has 13 residues. CDR3 sequence (DNA): TGTGCCAGCAGCAAGGACAGGGCTGAAAAACTGTTTTTT. As protein: CASSKDRAEKLFF.

The count of this clone is one. The same CDR3 is also encoded by other DNA sequences in this sample. This CDR3 reads CASRRDSSYNEQFF. The DNA for the CDR3 is TGTGCCAGCAGAAGGGACAGCTCCTACAATGAGCAGTTCTTC. V and J are TRBV6-1 and TRBJ2-1, with 7 positions matching TRBD1. The trim removed 6 bases at V and 0 bases at J, leaving 2 bases unmatched. Germline values: CDR1 MNHNS, CDR2 SASEGT. This CDR3 contains 14 residues.

The rearrangement links TRBV29-1 to TRBJ1-1; D is uncertain. Trimming stripped 2 bases from V and 0 bases from J, with 10 bases between. This CDR3 has 14 residues. Germline-derived CDR1 and CDR2 are SQVTM and ANQGSEA. CDR3 loop: CSVERLSLNTEAFF. CDR3 DNA: TGCAGCGTTGAACGGCTGAGTTTGAACACTGAAGCTTTCTTT.

Here the CDR3 DNA reads TGTGCCACCAGCAGACCTCGCCCCCGACAGGGTATCTACGAGCAGTACTTC. Its translation: CATSRPRPRQGIYEQYF. The chain recombines TRBV15 with TRBJ2-7; 7 bases line up with TRBD1. V was pared by 2 bases and J by 3 bases, with 13 bases of the junction left unmatched. The CDR3 contains 17 residues. Germline V gene lookup returns CDR1 LNHNV and CDR2 YYDKDF (reference sequence).